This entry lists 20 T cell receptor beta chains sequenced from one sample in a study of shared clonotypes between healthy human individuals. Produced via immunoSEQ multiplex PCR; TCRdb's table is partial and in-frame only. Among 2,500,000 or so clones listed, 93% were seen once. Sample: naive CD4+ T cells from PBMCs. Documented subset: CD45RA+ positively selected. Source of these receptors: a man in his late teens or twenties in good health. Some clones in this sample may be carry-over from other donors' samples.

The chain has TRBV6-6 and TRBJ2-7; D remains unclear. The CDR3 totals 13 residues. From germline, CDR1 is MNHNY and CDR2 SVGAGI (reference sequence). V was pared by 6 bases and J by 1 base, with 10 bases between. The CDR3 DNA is TGTGCCAGCAGCAGCGCCGGGTCCTACGAGCAGTACTTC. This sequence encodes CASSSAGSYEQYF.

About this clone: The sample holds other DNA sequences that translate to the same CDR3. The CDR3 sequence is CASSPDLYEQYF. Here the CDR3 DNA reads TGCGCCAGCAGCCCGGACCTCTACGAGCAGTACTTC. This rearrangement joins TRBV5-1 to TRBJ2-7, with D hard to call. The germline V gene encodes CDR1 SGHRS and CDR2 YFSETQ. V gave up 4 bases and J gave up 3 bases, with 8 bases separating them. The CDR3 is 12 residues long.

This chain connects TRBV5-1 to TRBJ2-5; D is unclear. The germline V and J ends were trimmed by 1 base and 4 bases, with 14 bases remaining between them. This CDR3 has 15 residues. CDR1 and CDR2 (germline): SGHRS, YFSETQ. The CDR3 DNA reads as TGCGCCAGCAGCTTGATAGGGTCAATAGGAGAGACCCAGTACTTC. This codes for CASSLIGSIGETQYF.

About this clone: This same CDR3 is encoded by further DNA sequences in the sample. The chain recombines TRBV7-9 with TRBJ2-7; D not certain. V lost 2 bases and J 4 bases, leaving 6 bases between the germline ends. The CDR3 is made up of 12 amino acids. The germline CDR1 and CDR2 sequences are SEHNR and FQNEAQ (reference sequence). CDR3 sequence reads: CASSLLGYEQYF. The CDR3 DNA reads TGTGCCAGCAGCTTATTAGGTTACGAGCAGTACTTC. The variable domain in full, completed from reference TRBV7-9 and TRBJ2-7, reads DTGVSQNPRHKITKRGQNVTFRCDPISEHNRLYWYRQTLGQGPEFLTYFQNEAQLEKSRLLSDRFSAERPKGSFSTLEIQRTEQGDSAMYLCASSLLGYEQYFGPGTRLTVT.

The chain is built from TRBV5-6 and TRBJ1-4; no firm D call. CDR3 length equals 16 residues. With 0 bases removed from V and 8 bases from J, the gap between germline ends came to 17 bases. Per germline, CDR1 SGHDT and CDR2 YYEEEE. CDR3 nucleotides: TGTGCCAGCAGCTTGGCGGACCTAAGTATCGCCGAAAAACTGTTTTTT. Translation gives CASSLADLSIAEKLFF.

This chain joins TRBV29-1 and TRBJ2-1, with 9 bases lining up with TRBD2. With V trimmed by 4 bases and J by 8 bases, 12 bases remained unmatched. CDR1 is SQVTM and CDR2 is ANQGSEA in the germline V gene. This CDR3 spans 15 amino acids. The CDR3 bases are TGCAGCGTTGCCCAAAGACTAGCGGTCCCTCATGAGCAGTTCTTC. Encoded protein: CSVAQRLAVPHEQFF.

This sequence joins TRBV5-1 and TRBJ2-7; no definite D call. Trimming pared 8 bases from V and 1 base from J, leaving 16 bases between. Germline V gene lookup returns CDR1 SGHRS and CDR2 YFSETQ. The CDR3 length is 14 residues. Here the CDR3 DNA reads TGCGCCAGTAAGTCATTGGGTCAGTCCTACGAGCAGTACTTC. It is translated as CASKSLGQSYEQYF.

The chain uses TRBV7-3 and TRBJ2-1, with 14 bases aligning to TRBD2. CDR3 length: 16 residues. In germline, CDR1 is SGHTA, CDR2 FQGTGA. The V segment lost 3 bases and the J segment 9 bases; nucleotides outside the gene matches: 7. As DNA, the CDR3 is TGTGCCAGCAGCTTGACAGGGACTAGCGGGAGAAGTGAGCAGTTCTTC. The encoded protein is CASSLTGTSGRSEQFF.

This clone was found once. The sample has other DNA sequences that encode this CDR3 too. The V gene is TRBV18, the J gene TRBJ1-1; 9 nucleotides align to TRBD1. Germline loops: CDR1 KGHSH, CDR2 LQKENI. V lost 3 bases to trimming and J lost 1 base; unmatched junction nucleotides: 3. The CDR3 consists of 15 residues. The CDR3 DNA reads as TGTGCCAGCTCACCTTACAGGGGGCAGAACACTGAAGCTTTCTTT. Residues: CASSPYRGQNTEAFF.

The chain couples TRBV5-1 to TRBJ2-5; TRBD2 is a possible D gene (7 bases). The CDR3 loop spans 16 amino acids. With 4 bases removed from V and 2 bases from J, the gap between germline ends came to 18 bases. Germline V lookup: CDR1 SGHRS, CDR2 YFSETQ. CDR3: CASSPLGGTMQETQYF. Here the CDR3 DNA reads TGCGCCAGCAGCCCACTAGGGGGGACTATGCAAGAGACCCAGTACTTC.

The CDR3 loop reads CASSQEGALQETQYF. The CDR3 coding sequence is TGCGCCAGCAGCCAAGAGGGGGCCCTCCAAGAGACCCAGTACTTC. The rearrangement joins TRBV4-1 to TRBJ2-5, with D possibly being TRBD1 (6 bases). Germline V lookup: CDR1 MGHRA, CDR2 YSYEKL. Trimming removed 0 bases at V and 1 base at J, with 9 bases between. CDR3 size: 15 residues.

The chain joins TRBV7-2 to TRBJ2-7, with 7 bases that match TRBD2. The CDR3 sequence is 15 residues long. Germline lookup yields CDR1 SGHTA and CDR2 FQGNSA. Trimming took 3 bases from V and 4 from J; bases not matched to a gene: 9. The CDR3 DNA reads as TGTGCCAGCAGCTTCCGAGCGGGATCAGCATACGAGCAGTACTTC. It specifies CASSFRAGSAYEQYF.

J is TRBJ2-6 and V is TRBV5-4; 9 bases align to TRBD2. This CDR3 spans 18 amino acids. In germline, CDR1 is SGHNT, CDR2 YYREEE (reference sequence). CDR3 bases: TGTGGCGTCGTTGCGACTAGCGGATTAAGCTCTGGGGCCAACGTCCTGACTTTC. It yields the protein CGVVATSGLSSGANVLTF.

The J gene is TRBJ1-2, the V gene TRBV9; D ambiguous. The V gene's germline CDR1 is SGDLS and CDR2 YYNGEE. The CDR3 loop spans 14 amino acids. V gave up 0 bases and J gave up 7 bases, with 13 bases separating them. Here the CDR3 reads CASSVADGVAGYTF. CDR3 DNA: TGTGCCAGCAGCGTAGCTGACGGGGTTGCTGGCTACACCTTC.

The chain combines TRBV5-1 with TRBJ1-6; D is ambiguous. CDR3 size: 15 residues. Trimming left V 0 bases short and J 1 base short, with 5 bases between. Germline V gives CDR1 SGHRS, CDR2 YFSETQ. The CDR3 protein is CASSLGGSYNSPLHF. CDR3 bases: TGCGCCAGCAGCTTGGGAGGGTCCTATAATTCACCCCTCCACTTT. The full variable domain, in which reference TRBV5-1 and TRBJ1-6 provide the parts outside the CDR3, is KAGVTQTPRYLIKTRGQQVTLSCSPISGHRSVSWYQQTPGQGLQFLFEYFSETQRNKGNFPGRFSGRQFSNSRSEMNVSTLELGDSALYLCASSLGGSYNSPLHFGNGTRLTVT.

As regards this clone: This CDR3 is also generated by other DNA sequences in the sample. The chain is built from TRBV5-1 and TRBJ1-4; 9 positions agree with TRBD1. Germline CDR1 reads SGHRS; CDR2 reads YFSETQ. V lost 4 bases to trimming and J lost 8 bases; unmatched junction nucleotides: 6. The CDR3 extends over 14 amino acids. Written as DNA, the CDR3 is TGCGCCAGCAGCCCGGGACAGGGAAGAGAAAAACTGTTTTTT. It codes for CASSPGQGREKLFF.

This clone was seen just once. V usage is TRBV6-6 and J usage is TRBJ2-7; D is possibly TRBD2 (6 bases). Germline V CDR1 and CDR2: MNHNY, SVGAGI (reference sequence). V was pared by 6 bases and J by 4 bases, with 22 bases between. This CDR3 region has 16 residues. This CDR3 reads CASSLGTPFPSYEQYF. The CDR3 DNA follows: TGTGCCAGCAGCCTCGGGACTCCCTTTCCGTCATACGAGCAGTACTTC.

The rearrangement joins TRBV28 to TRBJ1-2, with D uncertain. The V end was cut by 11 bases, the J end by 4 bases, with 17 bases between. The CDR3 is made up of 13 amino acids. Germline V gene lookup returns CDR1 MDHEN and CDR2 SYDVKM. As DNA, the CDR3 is TGTGCCGCCAAGACCTTGGGCTTCTATGGCTACACCTTC. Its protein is CAAKTLGFYGYTF.

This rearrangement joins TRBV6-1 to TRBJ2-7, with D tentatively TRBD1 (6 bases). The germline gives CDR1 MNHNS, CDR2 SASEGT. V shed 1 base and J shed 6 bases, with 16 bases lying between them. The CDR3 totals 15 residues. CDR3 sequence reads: CASSEGPWGPGEQYF. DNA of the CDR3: TGTGCCAGCAGTGAAGGGCCCTGGGGGCCAGGCGAGCAGTACTTC.

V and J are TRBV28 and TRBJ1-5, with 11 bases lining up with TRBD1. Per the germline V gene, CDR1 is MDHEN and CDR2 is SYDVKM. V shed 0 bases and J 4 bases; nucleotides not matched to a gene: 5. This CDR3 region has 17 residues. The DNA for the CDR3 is TGTGCCAGCAGTTTATGGCGGGGACAGGGGGGGAATCAGCCCCAGCATTTT. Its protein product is CASSLWRGQGGNQPQHF.